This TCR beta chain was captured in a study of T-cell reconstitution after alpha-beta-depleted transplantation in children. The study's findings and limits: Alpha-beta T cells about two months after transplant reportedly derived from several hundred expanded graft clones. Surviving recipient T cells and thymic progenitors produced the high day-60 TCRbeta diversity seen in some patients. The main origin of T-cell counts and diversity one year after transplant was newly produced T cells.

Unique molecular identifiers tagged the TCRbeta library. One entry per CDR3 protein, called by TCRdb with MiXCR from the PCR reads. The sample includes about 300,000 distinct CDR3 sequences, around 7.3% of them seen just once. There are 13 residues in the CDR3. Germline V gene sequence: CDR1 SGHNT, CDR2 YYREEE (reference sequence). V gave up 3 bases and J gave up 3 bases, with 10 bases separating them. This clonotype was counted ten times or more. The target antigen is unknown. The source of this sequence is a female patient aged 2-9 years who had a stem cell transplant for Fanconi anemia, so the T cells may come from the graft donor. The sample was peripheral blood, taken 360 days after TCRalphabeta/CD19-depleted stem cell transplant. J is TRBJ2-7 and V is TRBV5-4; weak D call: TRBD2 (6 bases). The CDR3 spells CASSSGTLYEQYF. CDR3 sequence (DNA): TGTGCCAGCAGCTCCGGGACTCTCTACGAGCAGTACTTC.